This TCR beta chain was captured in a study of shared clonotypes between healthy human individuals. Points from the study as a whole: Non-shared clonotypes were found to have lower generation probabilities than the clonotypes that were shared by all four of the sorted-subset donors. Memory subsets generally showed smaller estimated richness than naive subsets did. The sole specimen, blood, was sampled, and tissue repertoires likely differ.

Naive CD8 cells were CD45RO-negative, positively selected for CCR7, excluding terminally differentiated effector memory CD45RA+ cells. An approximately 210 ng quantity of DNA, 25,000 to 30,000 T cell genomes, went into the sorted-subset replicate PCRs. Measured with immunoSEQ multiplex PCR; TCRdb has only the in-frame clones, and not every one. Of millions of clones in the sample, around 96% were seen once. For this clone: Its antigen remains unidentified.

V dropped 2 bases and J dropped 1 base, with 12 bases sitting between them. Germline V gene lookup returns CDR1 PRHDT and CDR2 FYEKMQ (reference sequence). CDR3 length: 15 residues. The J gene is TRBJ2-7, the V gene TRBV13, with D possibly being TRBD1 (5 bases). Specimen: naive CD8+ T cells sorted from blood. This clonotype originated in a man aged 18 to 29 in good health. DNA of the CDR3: TGTGCCAGCAGCTTAAGGGCAGGGTCGTCCTACGAGCAGTACTTC. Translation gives CASSLRAGSSYEQYF.